This T cell receptor (beta chain) stems from a study of Tregs in tolerant kidney transplant recipients. Clones were sequenced by immunoSEQ multiplex PCR, and TCRdb holds only the in-frame ones, with some missing. The data contain under 300,000 clones, 65% to 85% of them singletons. Study-level findings and limits: Few patients were studied, so findings need validation in larger groups. Biological reproducibility was not directly addressed, but technical replication error appeared minimal. Expanding Tregs on activated donor B cells appeared to best identify donor-specific TCRbeta clones.

On this clone: Its antigen is currently unknown.

V was pared by 1 base and J by 2 bases, with 8 bases between. From germline, CDR1 is LGHNT and CDR2 FRNRAP. This CDR3 contains 14 residues. CD4+CD25+CD127- Tregs, CD4+CD25- non-Tregs, CD4 and CD8 cells were sorted. The origin of this receptor is a human donor in good health. The sample consisted of CD4+ T cells from blood. The V gene is TRBV12-5, the J gene TRBJ2-5; tentative D call: TRBD1 (6 bases). The CDR3 bases are TGTGCTAGTGGTTTGGGACAGGCACAAGAGACCCAGTACTTC. This gives the protein CASGLGQAQETQYF.